These T cell receptor beta chains were read from a single sample in a study of blood T cell repertoires in COVID-19. Only in-frame clones appear in the TCRdb table, and some are missing; sequencing was by immunoSEQ multiplex PCR. The data show 250,000 to 300,000 clones, with roughly nine tenths seen just once and about 4% held by the top ten. Material: peripheral blood. These receptors came from a man younger than 35 with active or convalescent COVID-19. The CDR3 runs from the conserved cysteine through the conserved F or W. The D gene is left open where the match is weak. Size values are once, few and many counts, or a class for expanded clones, and some rows have none.

TRBJ2-1	TRBV6-5	NA	15	TRBD2	TGTGCCAGCAGTTACTCGCGGGAGAGAGGAAATGAGCAGTTCTTC	CASSYSRERGNEQFF
TRBJ2-5	TRBV27	NA	16	TRBD2	TGTGCCAGCAGCAACGGATTCGGGGGGTTGGAAGAGACCCAGTACTTC	CASSNGFGGLEETQYF
TRBJ2-2	TRBV24-1	NA	15	TRBD1	TGTGCCACCAAAGGGAGCAGGGGGACCACCGGGGAGCTGTTTTTT	CATKGSRGTTGELFF
TRBJ1-3	TRBV11-2	once	18	TRBD1	TGTGCCAGCAGCTATAGGTCCCGGAGGGGGCCCTCTGGAAACACCATATATTTT	CASSYRSRRGPSGNTIYF
TRBJ2-3	TRBV4-2	once	16	TRBD2	TGTGCCAGCAGCCAAGGGCTTCGAGCGGGGGTTTTTGAGCAGTATTTT	CASSQGLRAGVFEQYF
TRBJ2-2	TRBV5-8	NA	14	NA	TGTGCCAGCAGCTTGCTGGCTTACACCGGGGAGCTGTTTTTT	CASSLLAYTGELFF
TRBJ2-3	TRBV11-1	NA	16	TRBD2	TGTGCCAGCAGCTTAGGAGTAGCGGGACGGGCAGATACGCAGTATTTT	CASSLGVAGRADTQYF
TRBJ1-1	TRBV30	NA	11	NA	TGTGCCTTGACAGAAAACACTGAAGCTTTCTTT	CALTENTEAFF
TRBJ1-5	TRBV6-5	NA	13	NA	TGTGCCAGCAGTCCTAATAGCAATCAGCCCCAGCATTTT	CASSPNSNQPQHF
TRBJ1-1	TRBV28	NA	15	TRBD1	TGTGCCAGCAGTCCTAGACAGGGGTGGGACACTGAAGCTTTCTTT	CASSPRQGWDTEAFF
TRBJ2-7	TRBV7-6	NA	16	NA	TGTGCCAGCAGCTTGGCTTCCTTGGCCCACCCCTACGAGCAGTACTTC	CASSLASLAHPYEQYF
TRBJ1-5	TRBV6-5	NA	14	NA	TGTGCCAGCAATTGGGAACTCGGGAGGCAGCCCCAGCATTTT	CASNWELGRQPQHF
TRBJ2-1	TRBV25-1	NA	16	NA	TGTGCCAGCAGTGAGCCCCGGGGGAAAACCTACAATGAGCAGTTCTTC	CASSEPRGKTYNEQFF
TRBJ2-6	TRBV5-8	once	15	NA	TGTGCCAGCAGCTTATGGGCCTCTGGGGCCAACGTCCTGACTTTC	CASSLWASGANVLTF
TRBJ2-2	TRBV5-1	NA	15	TRBD2	TGCGCCAGCAGCTTGGGACTAGCCTCCACCGGGGAGCTGTTTTTT	CASSLGLASTGELFF
TRBJ1-2	TRBV2	NA	14	NA	TGTGCCAGCAGTGAGCAGGGGACTAACTATGGCTACACCTTC	CASSEQGTNYGYTF
TRBJ1-4	TRBV2	NA	15	TRBD1	TGTGCCAGCAGTGACATAGCAGGGGGTGAGGAAAAACTGTTTTTT	CASSDIAGGEEKLFF
TRBJ2-1	TRBV5-5	NA	15	TRBD2	TGTGCCAGCAGCTTGCGGCTAGCGGGAGCTACTGAGCAGTTCTTC	CASSLRLAGATEQFF
TRBJ1-3	TRBV11-3	NA	14	TRBD1	TGTGCCAGCAGCTCCCGGGACAGGGCATACACCATATATTTT	CASSSRDRAYTIYF
TRBJ2-4	TRBV25-1	NA	15	NA	TGTGCCAGCGAGGGTCTGAGGGGGGGCGATGACATTCAGTACTTC	CASEGLRGGDDIQYF
TRBJ1-1	TRBV5-6	NA	13	NA	TGTGCCAGCAGCTTGCTAGGGAACACTGAAGCTTTCTTT	CASSLLGNTEAFF
TRBJ2-1	TRBV14	NA	15	TRBD1	TGTGCCAGCAGCCGCGCAGGGGGCCTCTACAATGAGCAGTTCTTC	CASSRAGGLYNEQFF
TRBJ1-6	TRBV9	NA	17	TRBD1	TGTGCCAGCACCAAATCGTTCGGGACAGGGGATAATTCACCCCTCCACTTT	CASTKSFGTGDNSPLHF
TRBJ1-1	TRBV11-2	NA	12	NA	TGTGCCAGCAGCTTATCATACACTGAAGCTTTCTTT	CASSLSYTEAFF
TRBJ1-5	TRBV10-2	NA	13	TRBD1	TGCGCCAGCAGCACAGGGGGCGATCAGCCCCAGCATTTT	CASSTGGDQPQHF
TRBJ2-7	TRBV18	NA	12	NA	TGTGCCAGCTCACCACTAACAGACGAGCAGTACTTC	CASSPLTDEQYF
TRBJ2-7	TRBV7-9	NA	12	NA	TGTGCCAGCAGCTCGAGAGGCTACGAGCAGTACTTC	CASSSRGYEQYF
TRBJ1-4	TRBV2	NA	14	TRBD1	TGTGCCAGCAGGGACCGACAGGGAGAAGAAAAACTGTTTTTT	CASRDRQGEEKLFF
TRBJ2-3	TRBV9	NA	14	NA	TGTGCCAGCAGCCCCGGGGAGTTCAAAGATACGCAGTATTTT	CASSPGEFKDTQYF
TRBJ1-1	TRBV7-8	NA	13	NA	TGTGCCAGCAGCTCTGACAGGAACACTGAAGCTTTCTTT	CASSSDRNTEAFF
TRBJ1-6	TRBV9	NA	16	NA	TGTGCCAGCAGCGTAGGAGGTAGCACCTATAATTCACCCCTCCACTTT	CASSVGGSTYNSPLHF
TRBJ2-2	TRBV5-1	NA	17	NA	TGCGCCAGCAGCGCGGAACCCTACAGGGTTCGTTCCGGGGAGCTGTTTTTT	CASSAEPYRVRSGELFF
TRBJ2-3	TRBV5-4	once	14	TRBD2	TGTGCCAGCAGCCCCGGGGGGGCGGCAGATACGCAGTATTTT	CASSPGGAADTQYF
TRBJ2-1	TRBV6-1	once	15	TRBD2	TGTGCCAGCAGTGAAATGTCTAGCGGGAGGAATGAGCAGTTCTTC	CASSEMSSGRNEQFF
TRBJ2-2	TRBV6-2/TRBV6-3	NA	15	NA	TGTGCCAGCAGTATGATACAGGGAATCGCCGGGGAGCTGTTTTTT	CASSMIQGIAGELFF
TRBJ2-5	TRBV7-9	NA	16	TRBD1	TGTGCCAGCAGCCATTCGTCGGACAGGGGGTGGCAGACCCAGTACTTC	CASSHSSDRGWQTQYF
TRBJ1-6	TRBV9	NA	14	NA	TGTGCCAGCAGCGTAGCGGGGGGTAATTCACCCCTCCACTTT	CASSVAGGNSPLHF
TRBJ2-1	TRBV9	NA	14	TRBD2	TGTGCCAGCACCCGGGTAGCGGGGGACAATGAGCAGTTCTTC	CASTRVAGDNEQFF
TRBJ1-1	TRBV18	NA	16	TRBD1	TGTGCCAGCTCACCACTTGGACTGGACAGGTCCACTGAAGCTTTCTTT	CASSPLGLDRSTEAFF
TRBJ2-5	TRBV7-8	NA	15	TRBD2	TGTGCCGGCGGGGCACTAGCGAATATCCAAGAGACCCAGTACTTC	CAGGALANIQETQYF
TRBJ2-7	TRBV11-3	NA	16	TRBD2	TGTGCCAGCAGCTCCCGGACTAGCGGGGGACCGGGCGAGCAGTACTTC	CASSSRTSGGPGEQYF
TRBJ1-5	TRBV4-1	NA	16	NA	TGCGCCAGCAGCCAGAACAGGAACCCTAGCAATCAGCCCCAGCATTTT	CASSQNRNPSNQPQHF
TRBJ2-2	TRBV5-1	NA	12	NA	TGCGCCAGCATACCAGGGGACGGGGAGCTGTTTTTT	CASIPGDGELFF
TRBJ1-5	TRBV28	NA	16	TRBD1	TGTGCCAGCAGTTTAGGGACAGGGGGTGGGAATCAGCCCCAGCATTTT	CASSLGTGGGNQPQHF
TRBJ2-7	TRBV7-8	once	13	TRBD1	TGTGCCAGCAGCCGACAGGGGGCCTACGAGCAGTACTTC	CASSRQGAYEQYF
TRBJ2-5	TRBV6-4	NA	18	TRBD2	TGTGCCGAATCGCCGGCTAGCGGGAGGCTCCGTCCCGAGAAGACCCAGTACTTC	CAESPASGRLRPEKTQYF
TRBJ1-5	TRBV10-3	NA	16	TRBD1	TGTGCCATCAGTGAGCAGACAGGGGGCTCTGGTCAGCCCCAGCATTTT	CAISEQTGGSGQPQHF
TRBJ1-2	TRBV5-1	NA	13	TRBD1	TGCGCCAGCAGCTTGGAACAGGGGCTCGGCTACACCTTC	CASSLEQGLGYTF
TRBJ2-5	TRBV11-3	NA	14	NA	TGTGCCAGCGGGGGGGGCCCCTACGAGAAGACCCAGTACTTC	CASGGGPYEKTQYF
TRBJ2-7	TRBV5-1	NA	14	TRBD1	TGCGCCAGCAGCCCGACAGGGGGGGCCTACGAGCAGTACTTC	CASSPTGGAYEQYF